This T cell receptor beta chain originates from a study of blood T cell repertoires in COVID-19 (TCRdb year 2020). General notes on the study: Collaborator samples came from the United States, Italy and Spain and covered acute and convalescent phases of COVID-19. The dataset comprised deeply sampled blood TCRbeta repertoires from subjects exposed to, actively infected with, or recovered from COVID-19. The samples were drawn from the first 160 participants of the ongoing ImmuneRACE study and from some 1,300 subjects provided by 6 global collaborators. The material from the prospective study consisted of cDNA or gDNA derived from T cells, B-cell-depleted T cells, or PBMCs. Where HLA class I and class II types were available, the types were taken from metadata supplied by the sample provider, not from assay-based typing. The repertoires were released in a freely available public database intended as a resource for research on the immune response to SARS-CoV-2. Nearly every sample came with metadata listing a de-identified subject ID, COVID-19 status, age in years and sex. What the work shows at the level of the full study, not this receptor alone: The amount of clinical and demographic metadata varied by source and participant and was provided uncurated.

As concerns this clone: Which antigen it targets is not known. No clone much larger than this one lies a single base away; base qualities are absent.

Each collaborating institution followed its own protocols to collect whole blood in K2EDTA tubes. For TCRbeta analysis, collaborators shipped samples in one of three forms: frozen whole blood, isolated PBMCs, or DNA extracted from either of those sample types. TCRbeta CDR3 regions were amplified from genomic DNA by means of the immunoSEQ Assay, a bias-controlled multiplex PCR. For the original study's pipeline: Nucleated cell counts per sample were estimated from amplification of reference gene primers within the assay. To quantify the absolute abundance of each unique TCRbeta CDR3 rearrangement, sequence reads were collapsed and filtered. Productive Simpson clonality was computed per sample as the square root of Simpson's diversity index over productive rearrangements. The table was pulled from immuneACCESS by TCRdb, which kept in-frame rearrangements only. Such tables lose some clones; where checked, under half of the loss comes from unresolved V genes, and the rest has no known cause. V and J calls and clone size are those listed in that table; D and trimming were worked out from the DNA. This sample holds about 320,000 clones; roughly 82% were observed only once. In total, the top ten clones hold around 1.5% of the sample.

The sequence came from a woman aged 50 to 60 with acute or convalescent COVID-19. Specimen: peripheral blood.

The DNA sequence reads TGCGCCACCGCAACTAGTCAGAGTTTCGGCGGGGAGCTGTTTTTT. Translated, it gives CATATSQSFGGELFF. This chain joins TRBV5-1 to TRBJ2-2; tentative D gene TRBD2, with 5 bases matching. CDR1 and CDR2 were assigned from the germline V gene as SGHRS and YFSETQ. The junction shows trimming of 9 bases on V and 7 bases on J, plus 22 bases between the germline ends. There are 15 amino acids in the CDR3, from cysteine to phenylalanine inclusive. Kept here is only the CDR3 DNA, which spans 45 bases and is read in frame from base 1.